Presented here are 17 T cell receptor beta chains from one specimen sequenced in a study of CD8 T cells in Susac syndrome. Reverse transcription of roughly 0.45 to 1 ug RNA used random hexamers. One entry per CDR3 protein, called by TCRdb with MiXCR from the immunoSEQ multiplex PCR reads. This table holds 150,000 to 160,000 distinct CDR3 sequences, around 96% found once. Material: CD4+ T cells from PBMCs. Receptors were obtained from a human donor with Susac syndrome.

The V gene is TRBV29-1, the J gene TRBJ2-7; maybe TRBD1 (6 bases). CDR3 length: 10 amino acids. Looked up from germline, CDR1 is SQVTM and CDR2 is ANQGSEA. V lost 7 bases and J lost 10, with 14 bases in between. The chain's CDR3 is CSGPDSPQYF. DNA for the CDR3: TGCAGCGGCCCGGACAGCCCTCAGTACTTC.

J is TRBJ2-6 and V is TRBV5-1; weak D call: TRBD1 (5 bases). The CDR3 covers 15 residues. Germline values: CDR1 SGHRS, CDR2 YFSETQ. Trimming pared 4 bases from V and 4 bases from J, leaving 12 bases between. CDR3 DNA: TGCGCCAGCAGCAACCAGGGTACCGGGGCCAACGTCCTGACTTTC. Its translation: CASSNQGTGANVLTF.

V usage is TRBV20-1 and J usage is TRBJ2-3; D not resolved. V dropped 3 bases and J dropped 0 bases, with 7 bases sitting between them. Germline values: CDR1 DFQATT, CDR2 SNEGSKA (reference sequence). This CDR3 is built from 13 residues. CDR3 amino acids: CSASWRSTDTQYF. CDR3 coding DNA: TGCAGTGCTAGCTGGCGCAGCACAGATACGCAGTATTTT.

V and J are TRBV9 and TRBJ2-3; possible D gene TRBD2, 6 bases. The V and J ends lost 0 bases and 2 bases respectively, with 16 bases between them. The germline gives CDR1 SGDLS, CDR2 YYNGEE. The CDR3 is made up of 17 amino acids. In DNA form, the CDR3 reads TGTGCCAGCAGCGTAGCGTCCGGGAGTGGGGCCACAGATACGCAGTATTTT. The encoded protein is CASSVASGSGATDTQYF.

The V and J genes are TRBV12-3 or TRBV12-4 and TRBJ2-2; D remains unclear. There are 13 residues in the CDR3. V shed 8 bases and J shed 7 bases, with 14 bases lying between them. DNA of the CDR3: TGTGCCAGCCAGGCGGTCAAGGGCGGGGAGCTGTTTTTT. The encoded protein is CASQAVKGGELFF.

The chain combines TRBV6-2 or TRBV6-3 with TRBJ2-7; 8 bases match TRBD1. The CDR3 contains 12 residues. V lost 6 bases and J lost 6; bases outside the gene matches: 4. Germline CDR1 is MNHEY and CDR2 is SVGEGT. The CDR3 region is CASRTGDIEQYF. CDR3 bases: TGTGCCAGCAGGACAGGGGATATCGAGCAGTACTTC.

This chain links TRBV29-1 with TRBJ1-3; D is perhaps TRBD1 (5 bases). Looked up from germline, CDR1 is SQVTM and CDR2 is ANQGSEA. CDR3 length: 13 residues. V lost 4 bases to trimming and J lost 0 bases, with 7 bases between them. The DNA of the CDR3 is TGCAGCGTTGCCCAGGGCTCTGGAAACACCATATATTTT. Its protein product is CSVAQGSGNTIYF.

The rearrangement uses TRBV5-4 and TRBJ2-3, with D uncertain. Trimming took off 1 base at V and 1 base at J, with 7 bases between the two ends. This CDR3 is 14 amino acids long. The germline V gene encodes CDR1 SGHNT and CDR2 YYREEE (reference sequence). In nucleotides, the CDR3 is TGTGCCAGCAGCTTGCGGGCTGGCACAGATACGCAGTATTTT. It translates to CASSLRAGTDTQYF.

This chain links TRBV7-2 with TRBJ2-3, with 7 bases lining up with TRBD1. The germline gives CDR1 SGHTA, CDR2 FQGNSA. The CDR3 runs to 15 residues. V was pared by 7 bases and J by 2 bases, with 9 bases of the junction left unmatched. The CDR3 bases are TGTGCCAGCACCCCCCGGGGACAGCTCACAGATACGCAGTATTTT. The encoded protein is CASTPRGQLTDTQYF.

CDR3 in amino acids: CATSRVRETQYF. CDR3 nucleotides: TGTGCCACCAGCAGAGTCCGGGAGACCCAGTACTTC. The gene calls are TRBV15 and TRBJ2-5; D is unclear. This CDR3 has 12 amino acids. Germline CDR1 and CDR2: LNHNV and YYDKDF (reference sequence). The V end was cut by 1 base, the J end by 5 bases, with 5 bases between. Together with reference TRBV15 and TRBJ2-5, the CDR3 gives the full variable domain: DAMVIQNPRYQVTQFGKPVTLSCSQTLNHNVMYWYQQKSSQAPKLLFHYYDKDFNNEADTPDNFQSRRPNTSFCFLDIRSPGLGDTAMYLCATSRVRETQYFGPGTRLLVL.

The chain's CDR3 is CSASLQDRTGELFF. The CDR3 bases are TGCAGCGCCTCGCTCCAGGACCGCACCGGGGAGCTGTTTTTT. V and J are TRBV29-1 and TRBJ2-2; D unclear. In germline, CDR1 is SQVTM, CDR2 ANQGSEA. Trimming left V 7 bases short and J 4 bases short, with 16 bases between. This CDR3 contains 14 residues.

This chain links TRBV20-1 with TRBJ2-3; 9 bases match TRBD2. CDR1 is DFQATT and CDR2 is SNEGSKA in the germline V gene (reference sequence). V lost 4 bases to trimming and J lost 4 bases; unmatched junction nucleotides: 6. The CDR3 contains 14 residues. The CDR3 nucleotides read TGCAGTGCTACCCCCGCTAGCGGGGCAGATACGCAGTATTTT. This encodes CSATPASGADTQYF.

The V call is TRBV29-1, the J call TRBJ1-4; D call uncertain. V lost 4 bases, J lost 5 bases, and 11 bases lay in between. This CDR3 has 13 residues. Germline CDR1 is SQVTM and CDR2 is ANQGSEA. The CDR3 sequence: CSVGSGINEKLFF. The CDR3 region has the DNA TGCAGCGTTGGTAGCGGGATCAATGAAAAACTGTTTTTT. Drawing the rest from reference TRBV29-1 and TRBJ1-4, the complete variable domain is SAVISQKPSRDICQRGTSLTIQCQVDSQVTMMFWYRQQPGQSLTLIATANQGSEATYESGFVIDKFPISRPNLTFSTLTVSNMSPEDSSIYLCSVGSGINEKLFFGSGTQLSVL.

This sequence joins TRBV29-1 and TRBJ1-1; a possible D gene is TRBD1 (6 bases). V lost 6 bases and J 9 bases, leaving 17 bases between the germline ends. This CDR3 spans 12 amino acids. Germline CDR1 reads SQVTM; CDR2 reads ANQGSEA. This chain's CDR3 is CSVTGQSTQAFF. The DNA for the CDR3 is TGCAGCGTGACTGGACAGTCTACTCAAGCTTTCTTT.

The chain uses TRBV5-1 and TRBJ2-1; TRBD1 might be the D (5 bases). CDR1 SGHRS and CDR2 YFSETQ come from the germline V gene. The CDR3 covers 13 residues. V lost 2 bases and J lost 10, with 13 bases in between. In DNA, the CDR3 is TGCGCCAGCAGCTTAATAGGGGTCGCCGAGCAGTTCTTC. It codes for CASSLIGVAEQFF.

This chain connects TRBV18 to TRBJ2-7; possible D gene TRBD2, 6 bases. V shed 1 base and J shed 3 bases, with 10 bases lying between them. The CDR3 consists of 14 residues. Per germline, CDR1 KGHSH and CDR2 LQKENI. CDR3 coding DNA: TGTGCCAGCTCACCACATACGGAGGGCTACGAGCAGTACTTC. As protein: CASSPHTEGYEQYF.

V usage is TRBV4-3 and J usage is TRBJ2-2, with no clear D. Between the trimmed V and J ends, which lost 5 bases and 1 base, there was a span of 8 bases. Germline CDR1 and CDR2: LGHNA and YSLEER. The CDR3 has 14 amino acids. CDR3 residues: CASSSAKNTGELFF. CDR3 coding DNA: TGCGCCAGCAGCAGCGCGAAGAACACCGGGGAGCTGTTTTTT.